This paragraph reports one TCR beta chain. What it recognizes is unknown. This sample is drawn from a study of shared clonotypes between healthy human individuals. On the study more broadly: Each donor had three CD4 naive, three CD4 memory, two CD8 naive and one CD8 memory plate.

CD45RO-negative cells were positively selected for CCR7, leaving out terminally differentiated effector memory CD45RA+ cells. Study-level results: The donor pool, a small one, limited the genetic and exposure-history diversity represented. Blood was the sole source, and tissue repertoires probably differ. Non-shared clonotypes were found to have lower generation probabilities than the clonotypes that were shared by all four of the sorted-subset donors.

Measured with immunoSEQ multiplex PCR; TCRdb has only the in-frame clones, and not every one. The profile shows around 580,000 clones, roughly 98% of them singletons. Between the trimmed V and J ends, which lost 0 bases and 10 bases, there was a span of 7 bases. Germline CDR1 reads SEHNR; CDR2 reads FQNEAQ (reference sequence). The CDR3 totals 12 residues. Sequencing was done on a sample of naive CD8+ T cells sorted from blood. The rearrangement links TRBV7-9 to TRBJ2-1, with D hard to call. The TCR was taken from a man aged 25-45 years in good health. CDR3 residues: CASSLATREQFF. The CDR3 coding sequence is TGTGCCAGCAGCTTAGCCACCCGGGAGCAGTTCTTC.